This passage covers 26 T cell receptor beta chains from one sample sequenced in a study of patients and donors after allogeneic stem cell transplantation. TCRdb redid the calling of the RT-PCR reads with MiXCR, one entry per CDR3 protein. The data contain fewer than 95,000 distinct CDR3 sequences, approximately 5.2% of them singletons. The specimen sequenced was blood, either unsorted or a sorted T cell fraction (not recorded which). The receptors come from a human donor who was either an allogeneic HSCT recipient or a stem cell or donor lymphocyte infusion donor (not recorded which). It is not recorded whose cells these are; they may come from a transplant donor.

This clonotype has at least ten counts. The chain recombines TRBV27 with TRBJ2-3; tentatively, D is TRBD2 (8 bases). The CDR3 runs 18 residues. V was cut by 3 bases and J by 4 bases, with 23 bases left in between. Germline CDR1 MNHEY, CDR2 SMNVEV (reference sequence). CDR3 in DNA: TGTGCCAGCAGTTTTTCCTCTACTAGCGGCAGGGGGGCAGATACGCAGTATTTT. It translates to CASSFSSTSGRGADTQYF.

In this sample, this clonotype turned up many times. This chain uses TRBV20-1 with TRBJ2-3; 7 bases agree with TRBD1. The CDR3 has 14 amino acids. With 0 bases clipped from V and 5 bases from J, the junction kept 5 bases outside the gene matches. Germline lookup yields CDR1 DFQATT and CDR2 SNEGSKA (reference sequence). CDR3 DNA sequence: TGCAGTGCTAGAGAAGGGGGCGAAGTAGATACGCAGTATTTT. It specifies CSAREGGEVDTQYF.

In its sample, this clonotype was seen many times. This sequence joins TRBV7-9 and TRBJ2-5; 7 nucleotides align to TRBD2. The CDR3 length is 15 residues. The V and J ends lost 0 bases and 2 bases, in that order; junction bases with no gene match: 3. Germline V gene sequence: CDR1 SEHNR, CDR2 FQNEAQ (reference sequence). CDR3 residues: CASSLAGGRQETQYF. The DNA of the CDR3 is TGTGCCAGCAGCTTAGCGGGGGGGAGGCAAGAGACCCAGTACTTC.

The table lists this clonotype with many counts. The V and J genes are TRBV5-6 and TRBJ1-1; 7 nucleotides align to TRBD1. Germline V CDR1 and CDR2: SGHDT, YYEEEE. V trimming: 4 bases; J trimming: 0 bases; junction bases outside the gene matches: 9. The CDR3 consists of 16 residues. Here the CDR3 reads CASSTDRALVNTEAFF. The CDR3 region has the DNA TGTGCCAGCAGCACCGACAGGGCCCTCGTGAACACTGAAGCTTTCTTT.

This clonotype showed up just a few times. The V and J genes are TRBV10-2 and TRBJ2-1; D tentatively reads TRBD1 or TRBD2 (5 bases each). Germline V CDR1 and CDR2: WSHSY, SAAADI. The CDR3 runs to 13 residues. V shed 2 bases and J shed 10 bases, with 12 bases lying between them. The CDR3 DNA reads as TGCGCCAGCAGTGAGATTGGGGGTGGGGAGCAGTTCTTC. Encoded protein: CASSEIGGGEQFF.

This clonotype was found a few times. J is TRBJ1-1 and V is TRBV9; D uncertain. CDR1 is SGDLS, CDR2 YYNGEE, per germline. The CDR3 runs to 12 residues. The V gene lost 5 bases and the J gene lost 1 base, with 6 bases spanning the gap. The CDR3 here is CASSTENTEAFF. The DNA of the CDR3 is TGTGCCAGCAGTACGGAGAACACTGAAGCTTTCTTT.

This clonotype was seen at least ten times. This chain joins TRBV12-3 or TRBV12-4 and TRBJ1-2, with D perhaps TRBD1 (5 bases). V gave up 1 base and J gave up 8 bases, with 11 bases separating them. The CDR3 is 13 residues long. CDR3 sequence (DNA): TGTGCCAGCAGTTTAGAACAGGCTTGGGGCTACACCTTC. Translation: CASSLEQAWGYTF.

This clonotype has just a few counts. This CDR3 reads CASSPTGTAQETQYF. The CDR3 DNA reads as TGTGCCAGCAGCCCAACCGGGACAGCCCAAGAGACCCAGTACTTC. This chain uses TRBV7-3 with TRBJ2-5, with TRBD1 matching 7 bases. CDR3 length: 15 amino acids. The J segment lost 1 base and the V segment lost 5 bases, leaving 7 bases of the junction unmatched. Per germline, CDR1 SGHTA and CDR2 FQGTGA.

This clonotype was observed many times. The genes are TRBV7-2 and TRBJ1-3; TRBD1 is a possible D gene (6 bases). The ends were cut back, 3 bases at V and 0 bases at J, with 9 bases in the middle. This CDR3 contains 15 residues. In germline, CDR1 is SGHTA, CDR2 FQGNSA. CDR3 nucleotides: TGTGCCAGCAGCTTCACAGGGCTCTCTGGAAACACCATATATTTT. It specifies CASSFTGLSGNTIYF.

J is TRBJ1-1 and V is TRBV7-9, with TRBD1 matching over 7 bases. Germline CDR1 SEHNR, CDR2 FQNEAQ (reference sequence). The CDR3 contains 13 residues. Trimming at V came to 4 bases and at J to 2 bases, leaving 1 base not matched to a gene. The CDR3 spells CASSWTGNTEAFF. CDR3 DNA sequence: TGTGCCAGCAGCTGGACAGGTAACACTGAAGCTTTCTTT.

This clonotype appeared many times. This CDR3 reads CASSSDWFWYF. CDR3 nucleotides: TGTGCCAGCAGTTCGGACTGGTTTTGGTACTTC. The genes are TRBV28 and TRBJ2-7, with D perhaps matching TRBD2 (5 bases). Trimming pared 4 bases from V and 12 bases from J, leaving 13 bases between. Germline-derived CDR1 and CDR2 are MDHEN and SYDVKM. The CDR3 extends over 11 amino acids. The full variable domain, in which reference TRBV28 and TRBJ2-7 provide the parts outside the CDR3, is DVKVTQSSRYLVKRTGEKVFLECVQDMDHENMFWYRQDPGLGLRLIYFSYDVKMKEKGDIPEGYSVSREKKERFSLILESASTNQTSMYLCASSSDWFWYFGPGTRLTVT.

This clonotype appeared many times. CDR3 coding DNA: TGTGCCAGCAGCCCGACTAGGGGGGACACCGGGGAGCTGTTTTTT. Encoded protein: CASSPTRGDTGELFF. The chain has TRBV7-9 and TRBJ2-2; perhaps D is TRBD1 or TRBD2 (6 bases each). The V end was cut by 5 bases, the J end by 3 bases, with 13 bases between. Germline loops: CDR1 SEHNR, CDR2 FQNEAQ (reference sequence). The CDR3 sequence is 15 residues long.

This clonotype has just a few counts. This chain joins TRBV19 and TRBJ1-1; a weak D match, TRBD1 (6 bases). In germline, CDR1 is LNHDA, CDR2 SQIVND (reference sequence). Trimming cost V 4 bases and J 0 bases, with 9 bases left between them. The CDR3 length is 14 residues. This chain's CDR3 is CASSRTALNTEAFF. The CDR3 nucleotides are TGTGCCAGTAGTAGGACAGCTTTGAACACTGAAGCTTTCTTT.

This clonotype was counted between two and nine times. The V gene is TRBV6-1, the J gene TRBJ1-1; D may be TRBD1 (6 bases). V was trimmed by 8 bases and J by 6 bases, leaving 16 bases between them. This CDR3 is built from 13 residues. CDR1 is MNHNS, CDR2 SASEGT, per germline. CDR3 residues: CASAEQTGAEAFF. In DNA, the CDR3 is TGTGCCAGCGCCGAGCAGACAGGTGCTGAAGCTTTCTTT.

This clonotype was recorded at least ten times. The chain uses TRBV7-6 and TRBJ2-7; the D gene is possibly TRBD2 (5 bases). V shed 5 bases and J shed 6 bases, with 29 bases lying between them. The germline V gene has CDR1 SGHVS and CDR2 FNYEAQ. This CDR3 has 18 residues. For the CDR3, the DNA is TGTGCCAGCAGCAAAACTGCGATAGGACTGGGCTCTCTCTCCGAGCAGTACTTC. Its protein is CASSKTAIGLGSLSEQYF.

This clonotype came up many times. The chain has TRBV7-8 and TRBJ1-1; D may be TRBD1 (6 bases). Germline assignment: CDR1 SGHVS and CDR2 FQNEAQ. V was cut by 5 bases and J by 5 bases, with 12 bases left in between. The CDR3 is made up of 13 amino acids. Here the CDR3 reads CASSLGQFTEAFF. CDR3 nucleotide sequence: TGTGCCAGCAGCCTCGGACAGTTTACTGAAGCTTTCTTT.

This clonotype was seen a handful of times. The CDR3: CSAREQGRAFF. In DNA, the CDR3 is TGCAGTGCTAGGGAACAGGGCCGGGCTTTCTTT. The V gene is TRBV20-1, the J gene TRBJ1-1; maybe TRBD1 (6 bases). Trimming took off 3 bases at V and 11 bases at J, with 13 bases between the two ends. Per the germline V gene, CDR1 is DFQATT and CDR2 is SNEGSKA (reference sequence). The CDR3 sequence is 11 residues long.

The chain joins TRBV6-5 to TRBJ1-5; D remains unclear. V lost 4 bases to trimming and J lost 10 bases, with 23 bases between them. Germline V gene lookup returns CDR1 MNHEY and CDR2 SVGAGI. CDR3 length: 16 amino acids. The chain's CDR3 is CASSSLPPPSGPPQHF. CDR3 in DNA: TGTGCCAGCAGTTCACTCCCCCCCCCGTCGGGCCCACCCCAGCATTTT.

This clonotype was seen many times. The chain couples TRBV10-1 to TRBJ2-7; 7 bases line up with TRBD1. V shed 6 bases, J shed 4 bases, and the junction held 12 bases outside the gene matches. The CDR3 is 15 amino acids. Germline V lookup: CDR1 WNHNN, CDR2 SYGVQD (reference sequence). Written as DNA, the CDR3 is TGCGCCAGCAGCGACCACAGGGGTGGCATATACGAGCAGTACTTC. This encodes CASSDHRGGIYEQYF.

This clonotype was recorded many times. The gene calls are TRBV12-3 or TRBV12-4 and TRBJ2-1, with 9 bases aligning to TRBD1. V trimming: 7 bases; J trimming: 4 bases; junction bases outside the gene matches: 8. CDR3 length equals 15 residues. Here the CDR3 DNA reads TGTGCCAGCACGCTACAGGGGGCTGGATACAATGAGCAGTTCTTC. Encoded protein: CASTLQGAGYNEQFF.

In its sample, this clonotype is medium-sized. The rearrangement uses TRBV2 and TRBJ1-6, with a weak D call TRBD1 (5 bases). Trimming shortened V by 8 bases and J by 9 bases, and 11 bases separated the two germline ends. CDR3 length: 12 residues. The V gene's germline CDR1 is SNHLY and CDR2 FYNNEI. Here the CDR3 reads CASLGTGSPLHF. The CDR3 DNA reads TGTGCCAGCCTAGGGACTGGTTCACCCCTCCACTTT.

This rearrangement joins TRBV3-1 to TRBJ1-1; TRBD1 agrees at 7 bases. Germline CDR1 and CDR2: LGHDT and YNNKEL (reference sequence). The length of the CDR3 is 14 residues. V shed 2 bases, J shed 6 bases, and the junction held 6 bases outside the gene matches. CDR3 sequence: CASSQQTGFSEAFF. The CDR3 DNA reads TGTGCCAGCAGCCAACAGACAGGGTTCTCTGAAGCTTTCTTT.

This clonotype was seen at least ten times. The chain employs TRBV30 and TRBJ2-3, with D perhaps matching TRBD1 (6 bases). V dropped 4 bases and J dropped 4 bases, with 12 bases sitting between them. This CDR3 region has 13 residues. Germline V lookup: CDR1 GTSNPN, CDR2 SVGIG (reference sequence). CDR3 protein: CAWTGVSPDTQYF. In DNA form, the CDR3 reads TGTGCCTGGACAGGGGTTAGCCCAGATACGCAGTATTTT.

This clonotype was counted ten times or more. The chain uses TRBV2 and TRBJ1-1; no firm D call. The CDR3 extends over 15 amino acids. The germline gives CDR1 SNHLY, CDR2 FYNNEI. V was cut by 6 bases and J by 0 bases, with 14 bases left in between. CDR3 in DNA: TGTGCCAGCAGAACTACGGCCTTTCTGAACACTGAAGCTTTCTTT. Protein sequence: CASRTTAFLNTEAFF. Looking up the rest from reference TRBV2 and TRBJ1-1 gives the full variable domain: EPEVTQTPSHQVTQMGQEVILRCVPISNHLYFYWYRQILGQKVEFLVSFYNNEISEKSEIFDDQFSVERPDGSNFTLKIRSTKLEDSAMYFCASRTTAFLNTEAFFGQGTRLTVV.

This clonotype occurred many times. The J gene is TRBJ1-1, the V gene TRBV5-6; no reliable D call. Trimming pared 4 bases from V and 0 bases from J, leaving 7 bases between. This CDR3 comprises 13 residues. In germline, CDR1 is SGHDT, CDR2 YYEEEE. The CDR3 bases are TGTGCCAGCAGCATAGACTTGAACACTGAAGCTTTCTTT. It specifies CASSIDLNTEAFF. The whole variable domain, remainder taken from reference TRBV5-6 and TRBJ1-1, is DAGVTQSPTHLIKTRGQQVTLRCSPKSGHDTVSWYQQALGQGPQFIFQYYEEEERQRGNFPDRFSGHQFPNYSSELNVNALLLGDSALYLCASSIDLNTEAFFGQGTRLTVV.

This clonotype occurred many times. CDR3 sequence: CASSHRGGRMDNEQFF. In DNA, the CDR3 is TGTGCCAGCAGCCACCGGGGCGGGAGGATGGACAATGAGCAGTTCTTC. The V and J genes are TRBV14 and TRBJ2-1, with 8 nucleotides matching TRBD2. Losses at the gene ends were 3 bases for V and 5 bases for J; bases not matched to a gene: 9. Germline V gene lookup returns CDR1 SGHDN and CDR2 FVKESK. The CDR3 sequence is 16 residues long.